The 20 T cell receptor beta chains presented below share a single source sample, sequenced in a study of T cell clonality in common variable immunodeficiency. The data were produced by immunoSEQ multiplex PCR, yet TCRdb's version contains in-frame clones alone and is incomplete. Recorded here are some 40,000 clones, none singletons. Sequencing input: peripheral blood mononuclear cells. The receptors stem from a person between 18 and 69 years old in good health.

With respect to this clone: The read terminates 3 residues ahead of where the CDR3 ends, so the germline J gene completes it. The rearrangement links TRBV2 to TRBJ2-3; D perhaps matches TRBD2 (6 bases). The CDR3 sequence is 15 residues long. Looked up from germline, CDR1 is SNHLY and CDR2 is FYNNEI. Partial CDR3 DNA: TGTGCCAGCGGCGCTATGGGGGGACTTCAAGAGACG. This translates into CASGAMGGLQET. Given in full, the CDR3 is CASGAMGGLQETQYF.

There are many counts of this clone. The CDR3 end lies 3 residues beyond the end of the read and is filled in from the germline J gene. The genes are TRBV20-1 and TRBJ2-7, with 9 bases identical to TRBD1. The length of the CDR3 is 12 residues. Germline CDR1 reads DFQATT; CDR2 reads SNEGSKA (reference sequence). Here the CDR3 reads CRADRGSYEQYF. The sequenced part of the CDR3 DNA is TGCAGGGCGGACAGGGGATCGTACGAG.

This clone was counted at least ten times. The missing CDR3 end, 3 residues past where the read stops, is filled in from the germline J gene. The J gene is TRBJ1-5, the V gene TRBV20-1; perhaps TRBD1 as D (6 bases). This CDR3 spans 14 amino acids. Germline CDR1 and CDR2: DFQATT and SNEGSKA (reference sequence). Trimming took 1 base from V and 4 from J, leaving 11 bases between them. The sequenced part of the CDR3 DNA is TGCAGTGCTAGAGGGACAGCCCCGAATCAGCCC. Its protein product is CSARGTAPNQP. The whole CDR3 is CSARGTAPNQPQHF.

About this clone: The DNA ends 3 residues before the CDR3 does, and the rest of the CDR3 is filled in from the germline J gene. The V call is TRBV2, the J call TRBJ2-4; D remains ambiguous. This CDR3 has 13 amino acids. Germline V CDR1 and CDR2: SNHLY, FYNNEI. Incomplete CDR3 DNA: TGTGCCAGCAGGGCCAGGCCCCTCTATGGT. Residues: CASRARPLYG. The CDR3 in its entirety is CASRARPLYGQYF.

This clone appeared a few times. The covered CDR3 bases are TGTGCCTGGAGTCTGGCGGGAGAGAACACCGGGGAG. As protein: CAWSLAGENTGE. The entire CDR3 protein reads CAWSLAGENTGEAFF. The chain uses TRBV30 and TRBJ1-1; D ambiguous. The DNA ends 3 residues before the CDR3 does, and the rest of the CDR3 is filled in from the germline J gene. Germline V gives CDR1 GTSNPN, CDR2 SVGIG (reference sequence). The CDR3 is 15 amino acids.

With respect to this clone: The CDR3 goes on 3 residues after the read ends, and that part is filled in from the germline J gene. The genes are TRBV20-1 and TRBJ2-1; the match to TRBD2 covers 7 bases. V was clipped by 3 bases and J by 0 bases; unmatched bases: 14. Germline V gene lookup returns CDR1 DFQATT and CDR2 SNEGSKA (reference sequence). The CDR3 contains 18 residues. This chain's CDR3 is CSASGASGVRASYNEQFF. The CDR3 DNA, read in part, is TGCAGTGCTAGTGGTGCTAGCGGAGTCAGAGCCTCCTACAATGAG.

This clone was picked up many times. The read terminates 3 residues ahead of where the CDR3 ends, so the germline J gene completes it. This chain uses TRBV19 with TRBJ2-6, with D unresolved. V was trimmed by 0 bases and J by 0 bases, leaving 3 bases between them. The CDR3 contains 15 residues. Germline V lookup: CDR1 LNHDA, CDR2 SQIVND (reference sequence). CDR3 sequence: CASSIDHSGANVLTF. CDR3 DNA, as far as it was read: TGTGCCAGTAGTATAGACCACTCTGGGGCCAACGTC.

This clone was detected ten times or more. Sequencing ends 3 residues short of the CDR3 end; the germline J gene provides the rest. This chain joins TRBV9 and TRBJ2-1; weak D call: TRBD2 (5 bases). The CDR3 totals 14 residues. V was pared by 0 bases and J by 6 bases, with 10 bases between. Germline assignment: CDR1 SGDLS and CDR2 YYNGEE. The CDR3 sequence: CASSVEPSRNEQFF. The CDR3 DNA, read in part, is TGTGCCAGCAGCGTAGAACCTAGCCGCAATGAG. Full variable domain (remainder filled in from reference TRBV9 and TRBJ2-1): DSGVTQTPKHLITATGQRVTLRCSPRSGDLSVYWYQQSLDQGLQFLIQYYNGEERAKGNILERFSAQQFPDLHSELNLSSLELGDSALYFCASSVEPSRNEQFFGPGTRLTVL.

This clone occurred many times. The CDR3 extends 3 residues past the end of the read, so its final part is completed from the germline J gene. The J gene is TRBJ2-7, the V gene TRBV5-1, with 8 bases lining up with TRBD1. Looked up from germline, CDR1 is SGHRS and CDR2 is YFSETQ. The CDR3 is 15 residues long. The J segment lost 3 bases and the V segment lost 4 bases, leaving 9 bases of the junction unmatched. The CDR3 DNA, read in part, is TGCGCCAGCAGCATCCAGGGGGCGAAGCTCTACGAG. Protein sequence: CASSIQGAKLYE. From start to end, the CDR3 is CASSIQGAKLYEQYF. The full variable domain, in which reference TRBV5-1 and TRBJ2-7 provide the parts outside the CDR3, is KAGVTQTPRYLIKTRGQQVTLSCSPISGHRSVSWYQQTPGQGLQFLFEYFSETQRNKGNFPGRFSGRQFSNSRSEMNVSTLELGDSALYLCASSIQGAKLYEQYFGPGTRLTVT.

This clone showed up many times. The CDR3 sequence is CASSPNTDTQYF. CDR3 bases read: TGTGCCAGCTCACCTAACACAGATACG. The gene calls are TRBV18 and TRBJ2-3; D is unclear. The read comes to an end 3 residues before the CDR3 does, leaving the germline J gene to fill in the end. This CDR3 is 12 amino acids long. The V end was cut by 3 bases, the J end by 2 bases, with 3 bases between. CDR1 KGHSH and CDR2 LQKENI come from the germline V gene.

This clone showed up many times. The CDR3 protein is CSLSPGLAEFNEQFF. The covered CDR3 bases are TGCAGCCTCAGTCCGGGACTAGCGGAATTCAATGAG. The genes are TRBV29-1 and TRBJ2-1; TRBD2 matches at 11 bases. The read ends 3 residues early relative to the CDR3; the germline J gene fills the gap. The CDR3 runs 15 residues. Unmatched junction bases numbered 12, after V lost 8 bases and J lost 6 bases. Germline CDR1 SQVTM, CDR2 ANQGSEA.

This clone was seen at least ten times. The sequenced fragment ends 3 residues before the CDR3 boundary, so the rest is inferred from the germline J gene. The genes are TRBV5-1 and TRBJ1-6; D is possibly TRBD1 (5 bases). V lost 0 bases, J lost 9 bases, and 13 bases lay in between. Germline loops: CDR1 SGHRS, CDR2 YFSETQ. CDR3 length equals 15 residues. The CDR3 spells CASSLGPSGVSPLHF. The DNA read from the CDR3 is TGCGCCAGCAGCTTGGGGCCATCGGGGGTTTCACCC.

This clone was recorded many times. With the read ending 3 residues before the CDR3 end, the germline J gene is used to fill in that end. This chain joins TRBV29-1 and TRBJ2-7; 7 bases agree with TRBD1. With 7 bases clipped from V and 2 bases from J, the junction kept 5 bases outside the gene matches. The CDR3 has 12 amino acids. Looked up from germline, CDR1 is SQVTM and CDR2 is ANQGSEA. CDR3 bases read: TGCAGCGCCCTGACAGGGCCCTACGAG. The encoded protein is CSALTGPYE. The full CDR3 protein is CSALTGPYEQYF.

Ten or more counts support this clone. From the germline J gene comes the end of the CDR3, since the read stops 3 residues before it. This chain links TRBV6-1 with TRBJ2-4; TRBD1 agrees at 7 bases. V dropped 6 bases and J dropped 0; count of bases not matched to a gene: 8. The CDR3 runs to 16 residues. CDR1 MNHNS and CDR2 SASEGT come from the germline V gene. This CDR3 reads CASRERQGLAKNIQYF. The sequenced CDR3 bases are TGTGCCAGCAGAGAAAGACAGGGTTTAGCCAAAAACATT.

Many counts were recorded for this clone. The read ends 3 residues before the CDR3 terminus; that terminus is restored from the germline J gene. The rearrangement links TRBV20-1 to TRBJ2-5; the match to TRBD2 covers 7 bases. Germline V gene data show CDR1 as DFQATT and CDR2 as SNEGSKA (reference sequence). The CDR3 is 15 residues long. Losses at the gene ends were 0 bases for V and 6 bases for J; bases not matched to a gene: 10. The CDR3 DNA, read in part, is TGCAGTGCTAGAGAGAAACAGCGGGAAAAGAAGACC. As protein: CSAREKQREKKT. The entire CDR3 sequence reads CSAREKQREKKTQYF.

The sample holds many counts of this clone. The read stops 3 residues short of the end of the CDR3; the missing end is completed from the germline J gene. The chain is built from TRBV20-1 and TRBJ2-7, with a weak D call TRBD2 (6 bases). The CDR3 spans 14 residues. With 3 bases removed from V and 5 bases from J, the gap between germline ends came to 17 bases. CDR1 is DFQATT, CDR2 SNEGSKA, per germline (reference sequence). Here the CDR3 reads CSARTTGEANEQYF. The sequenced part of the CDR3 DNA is TGCAGTGCTAGGACCACGGGGGAAGCTAACGAG.

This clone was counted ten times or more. CDR3 amino acids: CASSRTATDTQYF. CDR3 bases read: TGTGCCAGCAGCAGGACTGCGACAGATACG. The rearrangement joins TRBV11-3 to TRBJ2-3, with D perhaps TRBD2 (5 bases). The observed sequence ends 3 residues before the CDR3 terminus, with the missing tail filled in from the germline J gene. V was pared by 5 bases and J by 3 bases, with 9 bases between. The germline gives CDR1 SGHNT, CDR2 YENEEA. CDR3 length: 13 amino acids.

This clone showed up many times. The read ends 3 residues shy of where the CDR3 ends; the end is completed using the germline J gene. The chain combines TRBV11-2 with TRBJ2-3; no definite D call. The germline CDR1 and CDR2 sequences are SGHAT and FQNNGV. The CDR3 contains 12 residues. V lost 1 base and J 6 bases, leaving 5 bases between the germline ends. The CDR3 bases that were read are TGTGCCAGCAGCTTAGGGCACGATACG. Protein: CASSLGHDT. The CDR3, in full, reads CASSLGHDTQYF.

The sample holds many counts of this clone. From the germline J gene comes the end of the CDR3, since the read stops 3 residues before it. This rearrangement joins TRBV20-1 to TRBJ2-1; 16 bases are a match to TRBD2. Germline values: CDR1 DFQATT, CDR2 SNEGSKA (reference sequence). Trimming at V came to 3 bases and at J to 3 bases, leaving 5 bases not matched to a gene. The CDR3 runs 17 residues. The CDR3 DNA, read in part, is TGCAGTGCTAGGGGGACTAGCGGGAGGGCGGTCTACAATGAG. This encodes CSARGTSGRAVYNE. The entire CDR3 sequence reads CSARGTSGRAVYNEQFF.

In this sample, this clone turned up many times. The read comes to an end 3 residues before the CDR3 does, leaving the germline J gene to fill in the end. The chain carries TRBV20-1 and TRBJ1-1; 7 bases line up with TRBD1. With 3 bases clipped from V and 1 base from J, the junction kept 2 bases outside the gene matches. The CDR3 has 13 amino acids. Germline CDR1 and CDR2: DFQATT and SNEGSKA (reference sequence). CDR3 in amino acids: CSASRQGNTEAFF. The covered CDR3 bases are TGCAGTGCTAGTCGACAGGGGAACACTGAA.